What follows are 13 T cell receptor beta chains derived from one specimen sequenced in a study of shared clonotypes between healthy human individuals. TCRdb's copy holds only in-frame clones and misses some; the assay was immunoSEQ multiplex PCR. The table includes more than 1 million clones, roughly 74% detected once. Sequenced sample: memory CD4+ T cells from PBMCs. The subset here: CD45RA-negative fraction. The receptors shown here come from a man younger than 30 in good health. Some clones in this sample may be carry-over from other donors' samples.

The rearrangement joins TRBV14 to TRBJ2-7; D is unresolved. The V and J ends lost 0 bases and 5 bases respectively, with 8 bases between them. This CDR3 has 13 residues. The germline CDR1 and CDR2 sequences are SGHDN and FVKESK. In DNA form, the CDR3 reads TGTGCCAGCAGCCAAGACCCTGGAAACGAGCAGTACTTC. Protein: CASSQDPGNEQYF.

The gene calls are TRBV5-1 and TRBJ2-7; TRBD1 matches at 7 bases. The CDR3 sequence is 14 residues long. After removal of 4 bases from V and 1 base from J, the junction contained 5 bases not matched to a gene. Germline V gene lookup returns CDR1 SGHRS and CDR2 YFSETQ. The CDR3 nucleotides read TGCGCCAGCAGCCAGACAGGGCCGTCCTACGAGCAGTACTTC. This codes for CASSQTGPSYEQYF. Together with reference TRBV5-1 and TRBJ2-7, the CDR3 gives the full variable domain: KAGVTQTPRYLIKTRGQQVTLSCSPISGHRSVSWYQQTPGQGLQFLFEYFSETQRNKGNFPGRFSGRQFSNSRSEMNVSTLELGDSALYLCASSQTGPSYEQYFGPGTRLTVT.

This clone was counted only a few times. The chain joins TRBV7-2 to TRBJ2-1, with 7 bases identical to TRBD1. J was trimmed by 14 bases and V by 3 bases; bases with no gene match: 4. Germline assignment: CDR1 SGHTA and CDR2 FQGNSA. This CDR3 comprises 11 residues. The CDR3 here is CASSFGQAKFF. The DNA for the CDR3 is TGTGCCAGCAGCTTCGGACAGGCGAAGTTCTTC.

The V and J genes are TRBV30 and TRBJ1-5; 9 bases agree with TRBD1. The CDR3 contains 13 residues. CDR1 is GTSNPN and CDR2 is SVGIG in the germline V gene (reference sequence). With 5 bases clipped from V and 7 bases from J, the junction kept 6 bases outside the gene matches. In DNA form, the CDR3 reads TGTGCCTGGGTACAGGGGGCCGGGCAGCCCCAGCATTTT. Its translation: CAWVQGAGQPQHF.

The chain recombines TRBV11-2 with TRBJ2-5; no reliable D call. Germline CDR1 is SGHAT and CDR2 is FQNNGV. The CDR3 runs 14 residues. Trimming removed 5 bases from V and 0 bases from J, with 10 bases in between. CDR3 amino acids: CASSRLLNQETQYF. DNA for the CDR3: TGTGCCAGCAGCCGTCTACTTAACCAAGAGACCCAGTACTTC. The full variable domain, with the rest looked up from reference TRBV11-2 and TRBJ2-5, is EAGVAQSPRYKIIEKRQSVAFWCNPISGHATLYWYQQILGQGPKLLIQFQNNGVVDDSQLPKDRFSAERLKGVDSTLKIQPAKLEDSAVYLCASSRLLNQETQYFGPGTRLLVL.

This chain links TRBV28 with TRBJ2-1; 8 bases agree with TRBD1. J gave up 9 bases and V 2 bases, and 6 bases lay outside the gene matches. Germline V gene lookup returns CDR1 MDHEN and CDR2 SYDVKM. The CDR3 has 14 amino acids. CDR3 DNA: TGTGCCAGCAGTTTAGACAGGGGCAGCGGTGAGCAGTTCTTC. Its protein product is CASSLDRGSGEQFF.

The chain employs TRBV4-1 and TRBJ1-5; possible D gene TRBD1, 5 bases. The CDR3 runs 14 residues. CDR1 MGHRA and CDR2 YSYEKL come from the germline V gene. The V end was cut by 2 bases, the J end by 5 bases, with 10 bases between. Here the CDR3 reads CASSQYGTDQPQHF. CDR3 DNA: TGCGCCAGCAGCCAATATGGGACGGATCAGCCCCAGCATTTT.

This clone was seen a handful of times. This chain connects TRBV27 to TRBJ2-2; the D gene is possibly TRBD2 (6 bases). The CDR3 is 18 residues long. Germline loops: CDR1 MNHEY, CDR2 SMNVEV (reference sequence). V lost 5 bases and J lost 2, with 21 bases in between. The CDR3 region is CASSPSALAVYNTGELFF. Written as DNA, the CDR3 is TGTGCCAGCAGTCCCTCCGCTTTAGCGGTATACAACACCGGGGAGCTGTTTTTT.

The chain carries TRBV6-6 and TRBJ2-7; 11 positions agree with TRBD2. Germline V lookup: CDR1 MNHNY, CDR2 SVGAGI (reference sequence). CDR3 length: 14 residues. V lost 5 bases to trimming and J lost 4 bases; unmatched junction nucleotides: 4. Written as DNA, the CDR3 is TGTGCCAGCAGTCTAGCGGGAGGAGTTTACGAGCAGTACTTC. Encoded protein: CASSLAGGVYEQYF.

The chain couples TRBV28 to TRBJ2-1, with TRBD2 as a possible D gene (6 bases). This CDR3 spans 14 amino acids. V was trimmed by 7 bases and J by 5 bases, leaving 15 bases between them. Germline V gene lookup returns CDR1 MDHEN and CDR2 SYDVKM. CDR3 coding DNA: TGTGCCAGCAAACGGGAGCGATCCAACAATGAGCAGTTCTTC. Translated, it gives CASKRERSNNEQFF.

V is TRBV14 and J is TRBJ1-1; D remains ambiguous. The germline V and J ends were trimmed by 4 bases and 6 bases, with 24 bases remaining between them. This CDR3 spans 17 amino acids. Per germline, CDR1 SGHDN and CDR2 FVKESK. This CDR3 is CASSRDPSTGPGAEAFF. CDR3 DNA: TGTGCCAGCAGCCGTGATCCTTCGACGGGCCCTGGCGCTGAAGCTTTCTTT.

In its sample, this clone was seen a few times. V and J are TRBV25-1 and TRBJ1-6; no firm D call. Per germline, CDR1 MGHDK and CDR2 SYGVNS. The CDR3 runs 13 residues. Trimming removed 7 bases from V and 6 bases from J, with 10 bases in between. The CDR3 spells CASNLHPNSPLHF. Here the CDR3 DNA reads TGTGCCAGCAACCTACATCCTAATTCACCCCTCCACTTT.

This chain links TRBV15 with TRBJ2-1; the D gene is possibly TRBD1 (5 bases). The V gene lost 5 bases and the J gene lost 2 bases, with 7 bases spanning the gap. This CDR3 comprises 13 residues. CDR1 and CDR2 from the germline V gene are LNHNV and YYDKDF (reference sequence). Here the CDR3 DNA reads TGTGCCACCAGCGGGGCTACCTACAATGAGCAGTTCTTC. Translating it yields CATSGATYNEQFF. Full variable domain (rest looked up from reference TRBV15 and TRBJ2-1): DAMVIQNPRYQVTQFGKPVTLSCSQTLNHNVMYWYQQKSSQAPKLLFHYYDKDFNNEADTPDNFQSRRPNTSFCFLDIRSPGLGDTAMYLCATSGATYNEQFFGPGTRLTVL.